Sequencing of this T cell receptor beta chain was carried out in a study of blood T cells in healthy people across ages. The study's findings and limits: Donors of long life had a larger count of naive CD4+ cells and greater diversity than aged donors. The unknown donor CMV status may have confounded expanded clonotype changes. Per million T cells, TCR beta diversity dropped about linearly as age rose.

Trimming left V 0 bases short and J 0 bases short, with 7 bases between. This CDR3 has 15 residues. Germline V gene sequence: CDR1 SGDLS, CDR2 YYNGEE. For every donor, a draw yielded 8.5 to 10 milliliters of peripheral blood. A second about 7 to 12 cycle PCR used barcoded and J-beta primers. TCRdb used MiXCR to reprocess the 5' RACE reads, holding one entry per CDR3 protein. Among more than 650,000 distinct CDR3 sequences listed, around a fifth were seen once. This clonotype was detected a few times. What it binds is not known. The rearrangement joins TRBV9 to TRBJ2-1; unclear D gene. The source material was blood. The origin of this receptor is a man aged 70 or older in good health. CDR3 amino acids: CASSVDASSYNEQFF. In DNA form, the CDR3 reads TGTGCCAGCAGCGTAGACGCAAGCTCCTACAATGAGCAGTTCTTC.